What follows are 11 T cell receptor beta chains derived from one specimen sequenced in a study of OX40 agonist ivuxolimab in advanced cancers. The library was made by the immunoSEQ multiplex PCR assay. What TCRdb holds here is the immuneACCESS table cut down to in-frame rearrangements. Part of the clones is not present; checked against another copy, under half of the missing clones reflect an unresolved V gene, and the others are unexplained. The sample records under 70,000 clones, about 85% of which are singletons. The ten biggest clones cover just over 2% of the sample. The specimen comprised CD4+ or CD8+ T cells sorted from blood, sampled in a trial of the OX40 agonist ivuxolimab. The origin of the receptors is an adult with an advanced solid tumor such as melanoma, head and neck, liver or kidney cancer.

The chain joins TRBV5-1 to TRBJ2-3, with TRBD1 as a possible D gene (6 bases). Germline V lookup: CDR1 SGHRS, CDR2 YFSETQ. V gave up 6 bases and J gave up 1 base, with 18 bases separating them. The CDR3 contains 16 residues. The CDR3 nucleotides read TGCGCCAGCACCTCATTACAGGGTTGGGGCACAGATACGCAGTATTTT. Its protein product is CASTSLQGWGTDTQYF.

The rearrangement uses TRBV28 and TRBJ2-3, with 13 bases matching TRBD2. In germline, CDR1 is MDHEN, CDR2 SYDVKM. V shed 3 bases, J shed 5 bases, and the junction held 2 bases outside the gene matches. The CDR3 is 15 amino acids. CDR3 sequence (DNA): TGTGCCAGCAGTTTTGGGACTAGCGGGGAAGATACGCAGTATTTT. It yields the protein CASSFGTSGEDTQYF.

The chain carries TRBV30 and TRBJ2-7; 8 bases align to TRBD2. The CDR3 runs to 16 residues. Trimming at V came to 5 bases and at J to 0 bases, leaving 12 bases not matched to a gene. Per germline, CDR1 GTSNPN and CDR2 SVGIG (reference sequence). The CDR3 DNA sequence: TGTGCCTGGGACAGAGGGTTAGCGGGGAGCTCCTACGAGCAGTACTTC. As protein: CAWDRGLAGSSYEQYF.

The chain joins TRBV10-3 to TRBJ1-6; TRBD1 agrees at 7 bases. V lost 4 bases to trimming and J lost 5 bases; unmatched junction nucleotides: 2. Per germline, CDR1 ENHRY and CDR2 SYGVKD. The CDR3 consists of 14 residues. The CDR3 region has the DNA TGTGCCATCAGTGGGACAGGTCATAATTCACCCCTCCACTTT. This encodes CAISGTGHNSPLHF.

This chain joins TRBV29-1 and TRBJ1-3; D ambiguous. V was trimmed by 5 bases and J by 7 bases, leaving 9 bases between them. CDR3 length: 11 amino acids. Germline assignment: CDR1 SQVTM and CDR2 ANQGSEA. The CDR3 DNA is TGCAGCGTTTTAGTCGGGAACACCATATATTTT. This gives the protein CSVLVGNTIYF.

The chain carries TRBV28 and TRBJ2-3; TRBD1 agrees at 7 bases. Per the germline V gene, CDR1 is MDHEN and CDR2 is SYDVKM. The CDR3 sequence is 15 residues long. Trimming cost V 0 bases and J 0 bases; bases outside gene matches: 0. The CDR3 DNA reads as TGTGCCAGCAGTTTATGGGGACAGAGCACAGATACGCAGTATTTT. Amino acids: CASSLWGQSTDTQYF.

This chain's CDR3 is CASSFDREAFF. In nucleotides, the CDR3 is TGTGCCAGCAGTTTTGACAGGGAAGCTTTCTTT. This rearrangement joins TRBV28 to TRBJ1-1; tentatively, D is TRBD1 (6 bases). In germline, CDR1 is MDHEN, CDR2 SYDVKM. V lost 3 bases to trimming and J lost 8 bases, with 7 bases between them. CDR3 size: 11 residues.

The rearrangement uses TRBV7-3 and TRBJ2-5; D may be TRBD2 (6 bases). Trimming stripped 1 base from V and 1 base from J, with 10 bases between. The germline V gene encodes CDR1 SGHTA and CDR2 FQGTGA. CDR3 length: 15 amino acids. CDR3 sequence (DNA): TGTGCCAGCAGCTTAAACCCGGGAGCCCAAGAGACCCAGTACTTC. Translation: CASSLNPGAQETQYF.

This chain uses TRBV6-6 with TRBJ1-5, with D unclear. V was pared by 0 bases and J by 0 bases, with 9 bases between. The CDR3 extends over 16 amino acids. CDR1 is MNHNY and CDR2 is SVGAGI in the germline V gene (reference sequence). CDR3 nucleotides: TGTGCCAGCAGTTACTCGTACAGCCATAGCAATCAGCCCCAGCATTTT. As protein: CASSYSYSHSNQPQHF.

V gene TRBV10-2 combines with J gene TRBJ2-7, with no clear D. Germline V CDR1 and CDR2: WSHSY, SAAADI. Trimming took 0 bases from V and 5 from J, leaving 5 bases between them. CDR3 length: 12 amino acids. The chain's CDR3 is CASSESKNEQYF. The CDR3 DNA reads as TGCGCCAGCAGTGAGTCAAAGAACGAGCAGTACTTC.

V usage is TRBV7-3 and J usage is TRBJ2-3; D possibly corresponds to TRBD2 (6 bases). The CDR3 covers 15 residues. V lost 5 bases, J lost 2 bases, and 14 bases lay in between. CDR1 is SGHTA and CDR2 is FQGTGA in the germline V gene. CDR3 DNA sequence: TGTGCCAGCAGCCCTTCTCGGGAGAACACAGATACGCAGTATTTT. This codes for CASSPSRENTDTQYF.